This T cell receptor beta chain was retrieved from a study of cytomegalovirus exposure and HLA in healthy donors. Points from the study as a whole: A list of around 150 TCR beta chains associated with cytomegalovirus was given.

The PCR was carried out with 60 Vbeta primers and 13 Jbeta primers. Produced via immunoSEQ multiplex PCR; TCRdb's table is partial and in-frame only. Among roughly 190,000 clones listed, roughly 80% were seen once. This clone was seen more than once but under ten times. The antigen remains undetermined. The CDR3 runs 15 residues. Germline loops: CDR1 SQVTM, CDR2 ANQGSEA. Trimming removed 5 bases from V and 4 bases from J, with 20 bases in between. This TCR was recovered from a female donor in good health and CMV-seronegative. Sequenced: PBMCs. The V and J genes are TRBV29-1 and TRBJ2-5, with D perhaps TRBD2 (8 bases). CDR3 region: CSVTHGRGLGETQYF. CDR3 DNA: TGCAGCGTTACCCACGGGAGGGGGCTCGGAGAGACCCAGTACTTC. Drawing the rest from reference TRBV29-1 and TRBJ2-5, the complete variable domain is SAVISQKPSRDICQRGTSLTIQCQVDSQVTMMFWYRQQPGQSLTLIATANQGSEATYESGFVIDKFPISRPNLTFSTLTVSNMSPEDSSIYLCSVTHGRGLGETQYFGPGTRLLVL.